Listed here are 12 T cell receptor beta chains from one sample, sequenced in a study of blood T cell repertoires in COVID-19. Some clones are missing from TCRdb's copy, which holds only in-frame ones; the method was immunoSEQ multiplex PCR. This sample has about 200,000 clones, with approximately 90% found just once. The sequenced sample was peripheral blood. The receptors stem from a man in his fifties with COVID-19, enrolled during active disease.

V usage is TRBV7-6 and J usage is TRBJ2-6; 7 nucleotides align to TRBD1. The CDR3 contains 18 residues. The germline V gene has CDR1 SGHVS and CDR2 FNYEAQ. Unmatched junction bases numbered 11, after V lost 5 bases and J lost 1 base. This chain's CDR3 is CASSPRDSPFSGANVLTF. Written as DNA, the CDR3 is TGTGCCAGCAGCCCCCGGGACAGCCCATTTTCTGGGGCCAACGTCCTGACTTTC.

This chain connects TRBV5-1 to TRBJ2-1, with 11 positions matching TRBD2. With V trimmed by 6 bases and J by 5 bases, 7 bases remained unmatched. The CDR3 has 15 residues. Germline V lookup: CDR1 SGHRS, CDR2 YFSETQ. CDR3 DNA sequence: TGCGCCAGCATTCGACTAGCGGGACCTAACAATGAGCAGTTCTTC. It specifies CASIRLAGPNNEQFF. The full variable domain, with the rest looked up from reference TRBV5-1 and TRBJ2-1, is KAGVTQTPRYLIKTRGQQVTLSCSPISGHRSVSWYQQTPGQGLQFLFEYFSETQRNKGNFPGRFSGRQFSNSRSEMNVSTLELGDSALYLCASIRLAGPNNEQFFGPGTRLTVL.

This chain joins TRBV3-1 (or the pseudogene TRBV3-2) and TRBJ2-1, with a weak D call TRBD2 (6 bases). V lost 1 base and J 7 bases, leaving 8 bases between the germline ends. Germline CDR1 LGHDT, CDR2 YNNKEL (reference sequence). The CDR3 has 13 amino acids. CDR3 in amino acids: CASSQAGVNEQFF. The CDR3, as DNA: TGTGCCAGCAGCCAAGCGGGAGTGAATGAGCAGTTCTTC.

The chain couples TRBV27 to TRBJ2-1, with 11 bases identical to TRBD1. The CDR3 length is 14 residues. Germline values: CDR1 MNHEY, CDR2 SMNVEV (reference sequence). The trim removed 5 bases at V and 11 bases at J, leaving 8 bases unmatched. CDR3: CASSPTDRGQQQFF. The CDR3 bases are TGTGCCAGCAGTCCCACGGACAGGGGGCAGCAGCAGTTCTTC.

The CDR3 region has the DNA TGTGCCAGCACCAAGGACAGGGGGCAGTCACCCCTCCACTTT. Amino acid sequence: CASTKDRGQSPLHF. This sequence joins TRBV6-5 and TRBJ1-6; 11 bases line up with TRBD1. The CDR3 sequence is 14 residues long. The germline gives CDR1 MNHEY, CDR2 SVGAGI. Trimming removed 7 bases from V and 10 bases from J; junction bases left unmatched: 6.

V is TRBV12-3 or TRBV12-4 and J is TRBJ1-1; no reliable D call. The CDR3 loop spans 13 amino acids. V lost 8 bases, J lost 0 bases, and 10 bases lay in between. The CDR3 reads CASWAGLNTEAFF. CDR3 coding DNA: TGTGCCAGCTGGGCAGGCTTGAACACTGAAGCTTTCTTT.

The V and J genes are TRBV11-3 and TRBJ2-1; 9 positions match TRBD2. Germline values: CDR1 SGHNT, CDR2 YENEEA. This CDR3 comprises 15 residues. V lost 5 bases and J lost 8; bases outside the gene matches: 10. CDR3: CASSDQGAGGDEQFF. In DNA form, the CDR3 reads TGTGCCAGCAGCGACCAAGGAGCGGGAGGAGATGAGCAGTTCTTC.

The gene calls are TRBV6-5 and TRBJ2-7, with TRBD1 identical over 7 bases. Germline loops: CDR1 MNHEY, CDR2 SVGAGI. Trimming removed 6 bases from V and 0 bases from J; junction bases left unmatched: 8. This CDR3 spans 15 amino acids. DNA of the CDR3: TGTGCCAGCAGACGAAACCGGGACAGCTCCTACGAGCAGTACTTC. Protein: CASRRNRDSSYEQYF.

This clone was recorded once. The DNA is omitted, as the CDR3 cannot be located on it reliably, and the CDR3 follows TCRdb's listing. The CDR3 here is CASSTSTGGAPGSYEQYF. This chain connects TRBV27 to TRBJ2-7; TRBD1 was called by the table and not checked on the DNA. Including both end residues, the CDR3 is 18 amino acids long. CDR1 is MNHEY and CDR2 is SMNVEV in the germline V gene (reference sequence).

The chain joins TRBV6-2 or TRBV6-3 to TRBJ1-5; D is perhaps TRBD1 (5 bases). Germline V gives CDR1 MNHEY, CDR2 SVGEGT. The CDR3 spans 15 residues. With 2 bases removed from V and 1 base from J, the gap between germline ends came to 9 bases. CDR3 sequence reads: CASSYAGGSNQPQHF. DNA for the CDR3: TGTGCCAGCAGTTACGCGGGGGGAAGCAATCAGCCCCAGCATTTT.

This chain joins TRBV19 and TRBJ2-1; tentative D call: TRBD2 (6 bases). Trimming shortened V by 11 bases and J by 3 bases, and 17 bases separated the two germline ends. Germline V gene sequence: CDR1 LNHDA, CDR2 SQIVND (reference sequence). This CDR3 is built from 14 residues. CDR3 bases: TGTGCCCAACTGGGACTTATCCTCTACAATGAGCAGTTCTTC. It encodes CAQLGLILYNEQFF.

This chain uses TRBV14 with TRBJ2-3; 8 bases are a match to TRBD2. Trimming took 4 bases from V and 2 from J; bases not matched to a gene: 5. The CDR3 has 15 amino acids. Germline V gene data show CDR1 as SGHDN and CDR2 as FVKESK. Here the CDR3 DNA reads TGTGCCAGCAGCCCGGGGGGGGGCTCCACAGATACGCAGTATTTT. It specifies CASSPGGGSTDTQYF. Full variable domain (outside the CDR3, taken from reference TRBV14 and TRBJ2-3): EAGVTQFPSHSVIEKGQTVTLRCDPISGHDNLYWYRRVMGKEIKFLLHFVKESKQDESGMPNNRFLAERTGGTYSTLKVQPAELEDSGVYFCASSPGGGSTDTQYFGPGTRLTVL.